The present TCR beta chain was sequenced within a study of blood T cell repertoires in COVID-19. Study at large: Donors in the United States, Italy and Spain gave samples during acute or convalescent COVID-19.

Germline V gene lookup returns CDR1 SGDLS and CDR2 YYNGEE. V was pared by 3 bases and J by 4 bases, with 15 bases of the junction left unmatched. The CDR3 sequence is 18 residues long. Assay used: immunoSEQ multiplex PCR; TCRdb lists only in-frame clones, some missing. The profile shows over 250,000 clones, 85% to 90% of them singletons. Categorization into cohorts depended on clinical history that participants reported. Donors in Cohort 3 who had recovered were those with two negative PCRs, healthcare professional clearance, or resolution of their symptoms. The receptor's source is a woman between 55 and 75 years old who had recovered from COVID-19. What was sequenced was PBMCs or T cells enriched from blood (not recorded which). The chain combines TRBV9 with TRBJ1-2; 10 nucleotides align to TRBD1. The CDR3 sequence: CASSALPGQGGPTYGYTF. CDR3 in DNA: TGTGCCAGCAGCGCCCTCCCAGGACAGGGGGGACCCACCTATGGCTACACCTTC.